One sample yielded the 7 T cell receptor beta chains listed below, sequenced in a study of blood T cell repertoires in COVID-19. Libraries were prepared by immunoSEQ multiplex PCR; TCRdb keeps only in-frame clonotypes and omits some of them. Altogether some 170,000 clones are present, around 90% being singletons, with the ten largest covering approximately 1.4%. The specimen sequenced was peripheral blood. Receptors originate from a woman between 50 and 59 years old with acute or convalescent COVID-19.

V gene TRBV7-8 combines with J gene TRBJ1-2; possibly TRBD1 for D (6 bases). Germline values: CDR1 SGHVS, CDR2 FQNEAQ. The CDR3 is 16 amino acids. V lost 6 bases to trimming and J lost 4 bases, with 21 bases between them. In DNA form, the CDR3 reads TGTGCCAGCAGTAGGCTCCAGGGGAATAATCCCTATGGCTACACCTTC. It yields the protein CASSRLQGNNPYGYTF.

The V call is TRBV4-3, the J call TRBJ1-2; D perhaps matches TRBD1 (6 bases). The CDR3 has 12 amino acids. Trimming cost V 3 bases and J 6 bases, with 8 bases left between them. Germline V gives CDR1 LGHNA, CDR2 YSLEER. This chain's CDR3 is CASSQTGNGYTF. The CDR3 coding sequence is TGCGCCAGCAGCCAGACAGGCAATGGCTACACCTTC.

Here the CDR3 reads CASSQGQGRSETQYF. The CDR3 nucleotides are TGTGCCAGCAGCCAGGGACAGGGGCGATCAGAGACCCAGTACTTC. V gene TRBV3-1 (or the pseudogene TRBV3-2) combines with J gene TRBJ2-5; TRBD1 aligns across 10 bases. Germline assignment: CDR1 LGHDT and CDR2 YNNKEL (reference sequence). This CDR3 has 15 amino acids. V was clipped by 3 bases and J by 4 bases; unmatched bases: 5.

The V gene is TRBV29-1, the J gene TRBJ2-7; D possibly corresponds to TRBD2 (6 bases). Germline CDR1 and CDR2: SQVTM and ANQGSEA. V was shortened by 0 bases and J by 2 bases, with 14 bases between the two germline ends. The CDR3 spans 15 residues. The CDR3 bases are TGCAGCGTTGAAGATGGGAGCGGGCTTGCCTACGAGCAGTACTTC. Protein sequence: CSVEDGSGLAYEQYF.

The chain joins TRBV7-9 to TRBJ1-2; 11 bases map to TRBD1. CDR1 is SEHNR and CDR2 is FQNEAQ in the germline V gene (reference sequence). The CDR3 contains 14 residues. V shed 5 bases and J 7 bases; nucleotides not matched to a gene: 6. CDR3 nucleotides: TGTGCCAGCAGCGTTGGACAGGGGGCGGGTGGCTACACCTTC. Translation gives CASSVGQGAGGYTF.

This chain joins TRBV9 and TRBJ1-5; 7 nucleotides agree with TRBD1. This CDR3 spans 17 amino acids. The germline V gene has CDR1 SGDLS and CDR2 YYNGEE. After removal of 4 bases from V and 6 bases from J, the junction contained 16 bases not matched to a gene. The CDR3 reads CASSNLEGGGLGQPQHF. The DNA for the CDR3 is TGTGCCAGCAGCAACCTCGAAGGGGGCGGTTTAGGTCAGCCCCAGCATTTT.

The chain uses TRBV13 and TRBJ1-2; D gene unclear. Germline CDR1 is PRHDT and CDR2 is FYEKMQ (reference sequence). This CDR3 is 16 amino acids long. Trimming shortened V by 4 bases and J by 4 bases, and 19 bases separated the two germline ends. This CDR3 reads CASSSQRIRFIYGYTF. The CDR3 coding sequence is TGTGCCAGCAGCTCGCAGCGGATCCGTTTTATCTATGGCTACACCTTC. Drawing the rest from reference TRBV13 and TRBJ1-2, the complete variable domain is AAGVIQSPRHLIKEKRETATLKCYPIPRHDTVYWYQQGPGQDPQFLISFYEKMQSDKGSIPDRFSAQQFSDYHSELNMSSLELGDSALYFCASSSQRIRFIYGYTFGSGTRLTVV.